The 5 T cell receptor beta chains below were found in one sample sequenced in a study of OX40 agonist ivuxolimab in advanced cancers. This table comes from immunoSEQ multiplex PCR, and its TCRdb copy is limited to in-frame clones, with some not included. The data show about 69,000 clones, over 75% seen once. Sequencing was performed on CD4+ or CD8+ T cells sorted from blood, taken in a trial of the OX40 agonist ivuxolimab. All receptors derive from an adult with an advanced solid tumor such as melanoma, head and neck, liver or kidney cancer.

This clone was observed a handful of times. This chain joins TRBV5-1 and TRBJ2-3; the match to TRBD2 covers 11 bases. V lost 3 bases to trimming and J lost 2 bases; unmatched junction nucleotides: 5. The germline V gene encodes CDR1 SGHRS and CDR2 YFSETQ. The CDR3 runs 16 residues. In DNA, the CDR3 is TGCGCCAGCAGCTCCCAGACTAGCGGGATCACAGATACGCAGTATTTT. This encodes CASSSQTSGITDTQYF.

This clone showed up just once. At one boundary the junction diverges from the germline segment, which might be a read error. Other nucleotide sequences from this sample produce the same CDR3. The V gene is TRBV7-9, the J gene TRBJ1-2; 8 nucleotides agree with TRBD1. CDR1 SEHNR and CDR2 FQNEAQ come from the germline V gene (reference sequence). The CDR3 has 17 residues. The CDR3: CASSLAAGGEDRDGYTF. As DNA, the CDR3 is TGCGCCAGCAGCTTAGCCGCTGGGGGTGAGGACAGGGACGGCTACACCTTC.

This clone was seen a single time. The gene calls are TRBV6-6 and TRBJ1-5; TRBD1 might be the D (5 bases). CDR3 length: 13 amino acids. The germline V gene has CDR1 MNHNY and CDR2 SVGAGI (reference sequence). Trimming stripped 0 bases from V and 8 bases from J, with 8 bases between. CDR3 coding DNA: TGTGCCAGCAGTTACTCAAGGGGCGAGCCCCAGCATTTT. Residues: CASSYSRGEPQHF.

The J gene is TRBJ1-2, the V gene TRBV7-2; D not resolved. Germline V gene lookup returns CDR1 SGHTA and CDR2 FQGNSA. V shed 3 bases and J shed 1 base, with 9 bases lying between them. This CDR3 comprises 14 residues. The CDR3 is CASSFPPFNYGYTF. The CDR3, as DNA: TGTGCCAGCAGCTTTCCACCATTTAACTATGGCTACACCTTC.

The chain carries TRBV30 and TRBJ1-4; TRBD1 matches at 7 bases. The CDR3 covers 15 residues. Looked up from germline, CDR1 is GTSNPN and CDR2 is SVGIG (reference sequence). Germline trimming cut 2 bases from V and 4 bases from J; bases unmatched to any gene: 7. In nucleotides, the CDR3 is TGTGCCTGGAGTAAATTGGGACAGCTTAATGAAAAACTGTTTTTT. Encoded protein: CAWSKLGQLNEKLFF.